This T cell receptor beta chain was obtained from a study of cytomegalovirus exposure and HLA in healthy donors (dated by TCRdb to between 2016 and 2019). The study in broad terms: According to a later analysis, the roughly 130 validation repertoires were produced on the same platform as the 666 repertoires of the first cohort. In addition to the first cohort of 650 to 750 subjects, a separate validation cohort of 100 to 150 different subjects was used. To predict cytomegalovirus infection status, the study combined high-throughput TCR immunosequencing, statistical association of individual TCRs with disease status, and machine learning. The study aimed to test whether cataloging public T cell receptors could reveal signatures of past pathogen exposure.

Library generation was performed with the immunoSEQ multiplex PCR assay. Per the original workflow: A statistical classification framework was developed to diagnose cytomegalovirus status using the catalog of TCR beta chain sequences. Here the immuneACCESS table is served through TCRdb, limited to in-frame sequences with V and J called. Missing clones are a known gap in these copies; in checked studies unresolved V genes cover under half, and the rest lacks a known reason. That table furnishes V, J and clone size, whereas the DNA furnished D and trimming. Within this sample are fewer than 250,000 clones, with roughly 84% of them counted one time only. The ten top clones hold roughly 13% of the sample. To note about this clone: Its cognate antigen has yet to be identified. No per-base quality is available; no much larger clone lies one base away.

For CDR1 and CDR2, the germline V gene (reference sequence) lists SGHKS and YYEKEE. V ends up 4 bases short and J 2 bases short, with an unmatched junction base count of 3. The CDR3 goes from the cysteine to the phenylalanine over 14 residues. Only the CDR3 portion is preserved as DNA: 42 bases, with reading frame beginning at the first base. The donors were included in the validation cohort of roughly 120 subjects, a group kept apart from the approximately 700-subject first cohort. Findings and caveats that apply to the study as a whole: In both the original and validation cohorts, the classifier was reported to diagnose cytomegalovirus status with high specificity and sensitivity. Most TCR sequences were seen in very few donors, while some public TCRs were found in many individuals. The study gave a list of roughly 150 TCR beta chains associated with cytomegalovirus. The validation cohort had no HLA typing available for a later analysis, so co-occurrence within that cohort was assessed over all 130 or so repertoires. Of the cluster scores, 85% to 95% were above 0 in a later analysis, which found that TCRs clustered in the first cohort also tended to co-occur in the 95 to 150 validation repertoires. The authors suggested that the approach could potentially be generalized to other disease states and immunological phenotypes. In vitro tests confirmed that a few of the cytomegalovirus-associated TCR beta chains recognize cytomegalovirus antigens.

The rearranged segments are TRBV5-5 and TRBJ1-5; TRBD1 lines up with 7 middle nucleotides. The specimen was PBMCs. This TCR was recovered from a woman in her twenties or thirties in good health and CMV-seropositive. Read as DNA, the sequence is TGTGCCAGCAGCCCAGGACAGGGCAATCAGCCCCAGCATTTT. It encodes CASSPGQGNQPQHF.